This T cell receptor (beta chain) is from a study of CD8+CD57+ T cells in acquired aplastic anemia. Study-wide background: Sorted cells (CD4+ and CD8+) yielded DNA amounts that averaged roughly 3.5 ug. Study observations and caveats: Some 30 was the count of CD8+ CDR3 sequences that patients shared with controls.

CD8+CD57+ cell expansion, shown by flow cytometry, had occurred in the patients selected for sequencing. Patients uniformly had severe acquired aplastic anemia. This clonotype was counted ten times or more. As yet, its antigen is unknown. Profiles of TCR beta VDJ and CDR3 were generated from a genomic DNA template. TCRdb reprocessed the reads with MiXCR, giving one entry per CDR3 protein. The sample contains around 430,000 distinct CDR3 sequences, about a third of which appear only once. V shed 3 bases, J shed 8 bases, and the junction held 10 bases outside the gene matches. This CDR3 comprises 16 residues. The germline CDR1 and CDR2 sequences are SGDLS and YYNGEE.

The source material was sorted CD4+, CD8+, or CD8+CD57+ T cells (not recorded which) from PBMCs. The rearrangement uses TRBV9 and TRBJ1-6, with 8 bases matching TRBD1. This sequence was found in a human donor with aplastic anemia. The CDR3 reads CASSGTSGQVDSPLHF. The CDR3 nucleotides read TGTGCCAGCAGCGGAACCTCGGGACAGGTGGATTCACCCCTCCACTTT.